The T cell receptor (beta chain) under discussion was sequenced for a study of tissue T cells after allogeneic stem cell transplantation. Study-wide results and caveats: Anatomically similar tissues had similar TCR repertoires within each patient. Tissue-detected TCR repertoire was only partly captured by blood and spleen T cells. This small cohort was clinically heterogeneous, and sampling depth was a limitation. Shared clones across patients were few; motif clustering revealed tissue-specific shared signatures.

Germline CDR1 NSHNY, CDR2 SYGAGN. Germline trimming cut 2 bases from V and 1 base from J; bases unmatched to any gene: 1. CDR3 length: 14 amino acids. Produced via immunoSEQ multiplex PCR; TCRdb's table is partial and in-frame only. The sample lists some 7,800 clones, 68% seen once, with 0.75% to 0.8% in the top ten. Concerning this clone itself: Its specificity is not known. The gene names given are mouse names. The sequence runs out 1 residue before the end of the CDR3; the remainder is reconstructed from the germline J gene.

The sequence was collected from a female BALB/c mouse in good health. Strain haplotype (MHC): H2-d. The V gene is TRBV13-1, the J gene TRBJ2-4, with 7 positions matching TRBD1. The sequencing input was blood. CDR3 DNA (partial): TGTGCCAGCAGTGAGGGGACAGGTCAAAACACCTTGTAC. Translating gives CASSEGTGQNTLY. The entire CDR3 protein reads CASSEGTGQNTLYF.